The source of this TCR beta chain is a study of T cell responses to AZD1222 COVID-19 vaccine. Study background: Second-dose recipients at about 4 or about 12 weeks were treated as one pooled group.

Findings and caveats of the study: Spike-specific TCR depth and breadth grew after two AZD1222 doses. Clonal diversity was possibly underestimated, and white British individuals and females predominated among donors. Only a handful of people who got AZD1222 tested seropositive at baseline.

On this clone: Its antigen is undetermined.

Profiling relied on immunoSEQ multiplex PCR, and the TCRdb table lists in-frame clones only, not all of them. Here the sample spans some 96,000 clones, about nine tenths being singletons. Trimming stripped 3 bases from V and 0 bases from J, with 1 base between. In germline, CDR1 is SGHDT, CDR2 YYEEEE. CDR3 length: 12 amino acids. The chain has TRBV5-6 and TRBJ1-5; the D is unclear. The receptor comes from an adult in good health. The material was peripheral blood, obtained on day 0 of AZD1222 vaccination. The CDR3 nucleotides are TGTGCCAGCAGCTATAGCAATCAGCCCCAGCATTTT. This sequence encodes CASSYSNQPQHF.